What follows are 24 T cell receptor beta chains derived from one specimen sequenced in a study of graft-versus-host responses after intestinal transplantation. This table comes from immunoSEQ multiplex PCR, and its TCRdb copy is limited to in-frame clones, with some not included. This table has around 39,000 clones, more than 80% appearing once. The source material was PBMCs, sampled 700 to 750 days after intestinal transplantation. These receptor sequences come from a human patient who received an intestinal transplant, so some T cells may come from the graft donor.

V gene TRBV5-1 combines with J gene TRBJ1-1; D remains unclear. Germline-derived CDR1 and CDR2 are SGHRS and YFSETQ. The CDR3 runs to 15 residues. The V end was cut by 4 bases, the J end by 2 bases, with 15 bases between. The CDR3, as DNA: TGCGCCAGCAGCGAAGGAGCCGGGAACAACACTGAAGCTTTCTTT. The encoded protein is CASSEGAGNNTEAFF.

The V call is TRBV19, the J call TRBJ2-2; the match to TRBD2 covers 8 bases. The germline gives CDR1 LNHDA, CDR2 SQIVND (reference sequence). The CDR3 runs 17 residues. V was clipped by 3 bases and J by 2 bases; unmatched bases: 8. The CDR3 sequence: CASSIPRGGENTGELFF. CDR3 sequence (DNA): TGTGCCAGTAGTATCCCCCGGGGGGGAGAAAACACCGGGGAGCTGTTTTTT. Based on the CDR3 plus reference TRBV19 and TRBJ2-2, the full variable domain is DGGITQSPKYLFRKEGQNVTLSCEQNLNHDAMYWYRQDPGQGLRLIYYSQIVNDFQKGDIAEGYSVSREKKESFPLTVTSAQKNPTAFYLCASSIPRGGENTGELFFGEGSRLTVL.

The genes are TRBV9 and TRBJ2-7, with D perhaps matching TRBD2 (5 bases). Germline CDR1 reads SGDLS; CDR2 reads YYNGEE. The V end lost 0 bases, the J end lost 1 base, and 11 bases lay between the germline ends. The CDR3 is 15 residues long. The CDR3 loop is CASSVGGRGSYEQYF. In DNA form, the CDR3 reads TGTGCCAGCAGCGTAGGTGGGAGAGGGTCCTACGAGCAGTACTTC.

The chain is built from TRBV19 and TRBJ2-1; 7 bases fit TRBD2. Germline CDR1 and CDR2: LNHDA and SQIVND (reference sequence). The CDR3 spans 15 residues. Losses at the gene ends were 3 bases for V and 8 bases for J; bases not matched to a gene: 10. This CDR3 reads CASSILAVPRDEQFF. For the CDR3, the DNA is TGTGCCAGTAGTATCCTAGCGGTACCACGGGATGAGCAGTTCTTC.

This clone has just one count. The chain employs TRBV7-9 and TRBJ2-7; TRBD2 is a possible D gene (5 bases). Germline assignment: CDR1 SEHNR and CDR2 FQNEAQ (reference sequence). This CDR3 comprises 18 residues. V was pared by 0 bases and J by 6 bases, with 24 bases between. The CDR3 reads CASSLAPGLDSKPLEQYF. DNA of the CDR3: TGTGCCAGCAGCTTAGCCCCAGGCCTGGACTCTAAACCTCTCGAGCAGTACTTC.

CDR3 sequence (DNA): TGCAGCGGTGGTGACTCCTACGAGCAGTACTTC. This sequence encodes CSGGDSYEQYF. The chain uses TRBV29-1 and TRBJ2-7; the D is unclear. Germline CDR1 reads SQVTM; CDR2 reads ANQGSEA. This CDR3 is 11 amino acids long. Trimming left V 7 bases short and J 0 bases short, with 7 bases between.

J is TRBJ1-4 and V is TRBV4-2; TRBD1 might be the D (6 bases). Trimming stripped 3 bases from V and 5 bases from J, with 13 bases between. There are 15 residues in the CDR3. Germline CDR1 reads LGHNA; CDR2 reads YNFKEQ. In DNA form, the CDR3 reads TGTGCCAGCAGCCAGGACAGCTATCAGAATGAAAAACTGTTTTTT. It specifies CASSQDSYQNEKLFF.

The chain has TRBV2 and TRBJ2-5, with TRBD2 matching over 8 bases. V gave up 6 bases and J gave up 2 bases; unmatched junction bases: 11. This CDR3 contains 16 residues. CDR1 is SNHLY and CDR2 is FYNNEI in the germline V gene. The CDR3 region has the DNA TGTGCCAGCAGCATCTTCGGAGCGGGAGTACAAGAGACCCAGTACTTC. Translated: CASSIFGAGVQETQYF.

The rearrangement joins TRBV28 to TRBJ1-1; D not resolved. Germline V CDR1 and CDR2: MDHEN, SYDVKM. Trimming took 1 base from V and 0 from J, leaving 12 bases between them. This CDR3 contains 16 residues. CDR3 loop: CASSLFEFPMNTEAFF. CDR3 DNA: TGTGCCAGCAGTTTATTTGAGTTCCCTATGAACACTGAAGCTTTCTTT.

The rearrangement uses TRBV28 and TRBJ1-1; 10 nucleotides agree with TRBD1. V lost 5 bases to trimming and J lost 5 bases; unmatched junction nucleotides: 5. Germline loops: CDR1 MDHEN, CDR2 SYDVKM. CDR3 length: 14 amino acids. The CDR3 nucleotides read TGTGCCAGCAGTAGACAGGGGGCGCGGACTGAAGCTTTCTTT. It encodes CASSRQGARTEAFF.

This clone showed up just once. CDR3 nucleotides: TGTGCCAGCAGTGTAGGAGTGAACACTGAAGCTTTCTTT. Translating it yields CASSVGVNTEAFF. The chain carries TRBV6-5 and TRBJ1-1, with D unresolved. Germline V CDR1 and CDR2: MNHEY, SVGAGI. V dropped 5 bases and J dropped 0 bases, with 7 bases sitting between them. This CDR3 spans 13 amino acids.

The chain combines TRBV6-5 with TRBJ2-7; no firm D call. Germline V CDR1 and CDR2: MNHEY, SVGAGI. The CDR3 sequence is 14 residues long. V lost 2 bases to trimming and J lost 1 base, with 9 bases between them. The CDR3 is CASSYRVRSYEQYF. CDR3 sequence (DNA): TGTGCCAGCAGTTACCGGGTCAGATCCTACGAGCAGTACTTC.

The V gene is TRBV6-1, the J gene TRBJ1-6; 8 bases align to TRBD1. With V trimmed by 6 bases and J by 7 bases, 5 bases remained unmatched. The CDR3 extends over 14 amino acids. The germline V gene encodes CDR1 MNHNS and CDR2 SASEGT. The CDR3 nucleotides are TGTGCCAGCAGGGGGACAGGACCAAATTCACCCCTCCACTTT. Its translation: CASRGTGPNSPLHF.

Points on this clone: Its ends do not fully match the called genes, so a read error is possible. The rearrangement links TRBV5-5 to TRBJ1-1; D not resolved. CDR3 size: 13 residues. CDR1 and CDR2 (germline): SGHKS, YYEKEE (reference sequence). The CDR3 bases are TGTGCCAGCAGCTTGGGGGAGGTCACTCAAGCTTTCTTT. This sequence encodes CASSLGEVTQAFF. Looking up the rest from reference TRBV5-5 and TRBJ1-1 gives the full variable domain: DAGVTQSPTHLIKTRGQQVTLRCSPISGHKSVSWYQQVLGQGPQFIFQYYEKEERGRGNFPDRFSARQFPNYSSELNVNALLLGDSALYLCASSLGEVTQAFFGQGTRLTVV.

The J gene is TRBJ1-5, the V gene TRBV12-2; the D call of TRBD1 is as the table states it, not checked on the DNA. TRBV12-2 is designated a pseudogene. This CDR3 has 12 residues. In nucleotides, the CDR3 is TGTGCAAAAACAGTGGGCAATCAGCCCCAGCATTTT. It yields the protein CAKTVGNQPQHF.

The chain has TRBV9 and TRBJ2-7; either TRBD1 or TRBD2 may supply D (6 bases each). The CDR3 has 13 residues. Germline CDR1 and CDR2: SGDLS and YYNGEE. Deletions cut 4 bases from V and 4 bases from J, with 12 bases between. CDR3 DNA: TGTGCCAGCAGCTACCCGGGGGCTTACGAGCAGTACTTC. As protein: CASSYPGAYEQYF.

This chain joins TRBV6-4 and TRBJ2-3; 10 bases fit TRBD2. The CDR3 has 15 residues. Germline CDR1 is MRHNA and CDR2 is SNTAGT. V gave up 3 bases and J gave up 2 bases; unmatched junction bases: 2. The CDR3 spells CASSESGGATDTQYF. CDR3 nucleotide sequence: TGTGCCAGCAGTGAAAGCGGGGGGGCCACAGATACGCAGTATTTT.

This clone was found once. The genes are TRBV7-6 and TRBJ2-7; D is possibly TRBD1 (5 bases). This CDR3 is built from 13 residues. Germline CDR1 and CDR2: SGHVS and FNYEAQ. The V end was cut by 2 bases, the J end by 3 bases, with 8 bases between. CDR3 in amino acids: CASSLQGRYEQYF. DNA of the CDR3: TGTGCCAGCAGCTTACAGGGCCGCTACGAGCAGTACTTC. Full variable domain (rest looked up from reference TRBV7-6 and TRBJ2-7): GAGVSQSPRYKVTKRGQDVALRCDPISGHVSLYWYRQALGQGPEFLTYFNYEAQQDKSGLPNDRFSAERPEGSISTLTIQRTEQRDSAMYRCASSLQGRYEQYFGPGTRLTVT.

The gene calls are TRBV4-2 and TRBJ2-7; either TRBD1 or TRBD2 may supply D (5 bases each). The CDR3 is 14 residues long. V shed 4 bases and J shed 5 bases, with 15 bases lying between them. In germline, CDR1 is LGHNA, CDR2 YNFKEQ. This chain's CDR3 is CASSPLEGIDEQYF. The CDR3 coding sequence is TGTGCCAGCAGCCCATTAGAGGGGATCGACGAGCAGTACTTC.

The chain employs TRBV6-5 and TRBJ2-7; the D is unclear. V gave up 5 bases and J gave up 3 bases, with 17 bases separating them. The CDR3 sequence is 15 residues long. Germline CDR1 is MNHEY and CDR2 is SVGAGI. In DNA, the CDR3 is TGTGCCAGCAGTCAATACCGGGTTACCCTCTACGAGCAGTACTTC. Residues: CASSQYRVTLYEQYF.

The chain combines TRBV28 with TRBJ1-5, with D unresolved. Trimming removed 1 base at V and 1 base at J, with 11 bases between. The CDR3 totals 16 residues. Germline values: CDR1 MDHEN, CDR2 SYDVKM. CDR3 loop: CASSLLLGASNQPQHF. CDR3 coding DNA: TGTGCCAGCAGTTTATTATTGGGCGCGAGCAATCAGCCCCAGCATTTT.

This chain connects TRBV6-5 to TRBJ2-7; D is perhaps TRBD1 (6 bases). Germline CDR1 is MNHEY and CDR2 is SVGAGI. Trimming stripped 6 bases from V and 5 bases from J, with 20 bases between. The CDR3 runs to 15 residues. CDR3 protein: CASSPYQGKENEQYF. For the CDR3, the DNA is TGTGCCAGCAGCCCATACCAGGGGAAGGAAAACGAGCAGTACTTC.

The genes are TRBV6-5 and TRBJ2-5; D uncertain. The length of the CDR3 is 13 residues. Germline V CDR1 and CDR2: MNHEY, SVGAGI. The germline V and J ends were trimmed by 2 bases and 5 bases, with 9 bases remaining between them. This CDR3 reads CASSYRLQETQYF. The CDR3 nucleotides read TGTGCCAGCAGTTACAGGTTACAGGAGACCCAGTACTTC.

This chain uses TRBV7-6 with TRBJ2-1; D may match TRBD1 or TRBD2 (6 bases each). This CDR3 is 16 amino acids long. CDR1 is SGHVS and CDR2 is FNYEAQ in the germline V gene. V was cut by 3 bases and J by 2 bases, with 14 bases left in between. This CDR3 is CASSFGGGIPYNEQFF. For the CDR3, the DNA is TGTGCCAGCAGCTTCGGAGGGGGAATTCCCTACAATGAGCAGTTCTTC.